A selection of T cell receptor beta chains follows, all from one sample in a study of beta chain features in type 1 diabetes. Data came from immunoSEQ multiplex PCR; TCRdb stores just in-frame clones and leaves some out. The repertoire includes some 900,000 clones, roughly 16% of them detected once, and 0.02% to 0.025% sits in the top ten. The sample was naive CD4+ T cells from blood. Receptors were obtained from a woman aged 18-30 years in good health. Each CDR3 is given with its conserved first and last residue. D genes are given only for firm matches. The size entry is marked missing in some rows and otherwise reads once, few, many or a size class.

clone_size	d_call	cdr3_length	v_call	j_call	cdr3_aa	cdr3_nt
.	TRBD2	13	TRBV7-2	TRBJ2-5	CASSPARASGIYF	TGTGCCAGCAGCCCAGCAAGGGCTAGCGGGATTTACTTC
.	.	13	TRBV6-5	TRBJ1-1	CASSYEAGTRAFF	TGTGCCAGCAGTTACGAGGCAGGGACGCGAGCTTTCTTT
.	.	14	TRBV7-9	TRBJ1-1	CASSLMELGLEAFF	TGTGCCAGCAGCTTAATGGAGCTCGGACTCGAAGCTTTCTTT
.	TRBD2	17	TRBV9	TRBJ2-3	CASSAPRREGLADTQYF	TGTGCCAGCAGCGCGCCGAGGCGGGAGGGCCTTGCGGATACGCAGTATTTT
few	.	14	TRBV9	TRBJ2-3	CASSVAPSTDTQYF	TGTGCCAGCAGCGTAGCACCTAGCACAGATACGCAGTATTTT
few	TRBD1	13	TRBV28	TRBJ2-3	CAIFTGVGDTQYF	TGTGCCATCTTCACAGGGGTTGGAGATACGCAGTATTTT
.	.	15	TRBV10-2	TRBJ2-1	CASSEGSFSYNEQFF	TGCGCCAGCAGTGAAGGGAGTTTCTCCTACAATGAGCAGTTCTTC
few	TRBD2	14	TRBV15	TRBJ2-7	CATSRGLAGYEQYF	TGTGCCACCAGCAGAGGACTAGCGGGGTACGAGCAGTACTTC
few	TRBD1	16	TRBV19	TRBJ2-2	CASTPGRDRNTGELFF	TGTGCCAGTACCCCAGGCCGGGACAGAAACACCGGGGAGCTGTTTTTT
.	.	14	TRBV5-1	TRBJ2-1	CASSFRVEYNEQFF	TGCGCCAGCAGCTTTCGCGTTGAATACAATGAGCAGTTCTTC
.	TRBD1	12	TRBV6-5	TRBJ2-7	CATLALQGEQYF	TGTGCCACCCTGGCCCTACAGGGGGAGCAGTACTTC
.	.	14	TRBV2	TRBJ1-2	CASSTGSTRYGYTF	TGTGCCAGCAGTACAGGCAGCACCCGATATGGCTACACCTTC
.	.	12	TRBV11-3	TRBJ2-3	CASSSGTDTQYF	TGTGCCAGCAGCTCGGGCACAGATACGCAGTATTTT
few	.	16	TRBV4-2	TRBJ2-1	CASSRYNRVPNNEQFF	TGTGCCAGCAGCCGCTATAACAGGGTTCCCAACAATGAGCAGTTCTTC
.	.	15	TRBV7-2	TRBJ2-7	CASSLGTGQNYEQYF	TGTGCCAGCAGCTTAGGGACCGGACAGAACTACGAGCAGTACTTC
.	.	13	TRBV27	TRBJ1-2	CASSHDMSRGYTF	TGTGCCAGCAGCCATGACATGTCCCGTGGCTACACCTTC
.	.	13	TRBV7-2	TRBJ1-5	CASRRDSNQPQHF	TGTGCCAGCAGACGAGATAGCAATCAGCCCCAGCATTTT
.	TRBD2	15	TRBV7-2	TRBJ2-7	CASSLVLSGSGEQYF	TGTGCCAGCAGCTTAGTCCTTAGCGGGAGCGGCGAGCAGTACTTC
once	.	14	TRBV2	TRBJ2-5	CASNTGALRETQYF	TGTGCCAGCAACACGGGAGCCCTTAGGGAGACCCAGTACTTC
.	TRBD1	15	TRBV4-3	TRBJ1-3	CASSPGQGTGNTIYF	TGCGCCAGCAGCCCCGGACAGGGTACTGGAAACACCATATATTTT
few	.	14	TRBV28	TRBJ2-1	CASLKGRSYNEQFF	TGTGCCAGCCTTAAAGGCAGGAGCTACAATGAGCAGTTCTTC
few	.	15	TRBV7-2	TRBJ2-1	CASSLDPSIYNEQFF	TGTGCCAGCAGCTTAGACCCCAGCATTTACAATGAGCAGTTCTTC
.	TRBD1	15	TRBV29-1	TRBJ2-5	CSAVSQGVRGETQYF	TGCAGCGCAGTTTCACAGGGGGTAAGGGGTGAGACCCAGTACTTC
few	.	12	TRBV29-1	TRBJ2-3	CSVEGPTDTQYF	TGCAGCGTTGAGGGGCCCACAGATACGCAGTATTTT
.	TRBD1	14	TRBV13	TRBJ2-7	CASSGATGSVEQYF	TGTGCCAGCAGCGGGGCGACAGGGTCGGTCGAGCAGTACTTC
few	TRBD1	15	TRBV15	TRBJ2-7	CATSRGQGRIYEQYF	TGTGCCACCAGCAGAGGACAGGGACGAATCTACGAGCAGTACTTC
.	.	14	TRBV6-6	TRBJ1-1	CASSNSESAMGAFF	TGTGCCAGCAGTAACTCGGAAAGTGCGATGGGAGCTTTCTTT
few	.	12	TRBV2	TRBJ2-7	CASSLGRPEQYF	TGTGCCAGCAGTCTCGGCCGTCCCGAGCAGTACTTC
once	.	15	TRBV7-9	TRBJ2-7	CASSPPWWQAYEQYF	TGTGCCAGCAGCCCCCCGTGGTGGCAGGCCTACGAGCAGTACTTC
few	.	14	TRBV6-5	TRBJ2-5	CASTDRVGQETQYF	TGTGCCAGCACCGATCGGGTGGGCCAAGAGACCCAGTACTTC
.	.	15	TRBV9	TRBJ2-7	CASSVGADHGYEQYF	TGTGCCAGCAGCGTAGGGGCGGATCACGGCTACGAGCAGTACTTC
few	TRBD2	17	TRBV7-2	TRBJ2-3	CASSLGLAGVGTDTQYF	TGTGCCAGCAGCTTGGGACTAGCGGGAGTGGGGACAGATACGCAGTATTTT
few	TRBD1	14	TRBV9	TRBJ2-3	CASSGTGWPDTQYF	TGTGCCAGCAGTGGGACAGGGTGGCCAGATACGCAGTATTTT
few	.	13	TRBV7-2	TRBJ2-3	CASSFRGTDTQYF	TGTGCCAGCAGCTTCAGGGGCACAGATACGCAGTATTTT
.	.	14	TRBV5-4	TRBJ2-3	CASSWARLGDTQYF	TGTGCCAGCAGCTGGGCCAGACTCGGGGATACGCAGTATTTT
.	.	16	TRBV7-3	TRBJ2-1	CASSPEIPAVYNEQFF	TGTGCCAGCAGCCCAGAGATCCCAGCGGTATACAATGAGCAGTTCTTC
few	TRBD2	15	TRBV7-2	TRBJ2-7	CASSLAAGVSYEQYF	TGTGCCAGCAGCTTAGCAGCGGGAGTGAGCTACGAGCAGTACTTC
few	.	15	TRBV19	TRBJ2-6	CASSSGASGANVLTF	TGTGCCAGTAGTAGCGGGGCTTCCGGGGCCAACGTCCTGACTTTC
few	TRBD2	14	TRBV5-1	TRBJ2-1	CASSFGTNHNEQFF	TGCGCCAGCAGCTTCGGGACTAACCACAATGAGCAGTTCTTC
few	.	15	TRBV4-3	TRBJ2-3	CASSQVGAVLDTQYF	TGCGCCAGCAGCCAAGTCGGAGCGGTGCTGGATACGCAGTATTTT
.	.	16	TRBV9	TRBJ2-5	CASSVQPASDQETQYF	TGTGCCAGCAGCGTCCAACCGGCTAGCGACCAAGAGACCCAGTACTTC
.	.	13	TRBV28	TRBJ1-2	CASSRGMFYGYTF	TGTGCCAGCAGTAGGGGGATGTTCTATGGCTACACCTTC
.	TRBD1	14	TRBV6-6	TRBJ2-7	CASRRQGGAYEQYF	TGTGCCAGCAGAAGACAGGGTGGGGCCTACGAGCAGTACTTC
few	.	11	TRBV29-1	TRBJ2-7	CSVSSSYEQYF	TGCAGCGTTTCCTCAAGCTACGAGCAGTACTTC